These 23 T cell receptor beta chains share one sample of origin, sequenced in a study of Graves' ophthalmopathy and Graves' hyperthyroidism. Amplified TCR beta CDR3 regions were obtained using RNA transcripts as template. Investigators did first-round RT-PCR with HTBI primers, then second-round multiplex PCR. TCRdb independently ran MiXCR on the multiplex PCR reads; one entry per CDR3 protein. Among some 390,000 distinct CDR3 sequences listed, around 18% were seen once. Sample: peripheral blood. These receptor sequences come from a woman aged 18 to 35 with Graves' ophthalmopathy.

There are many counts of this clonotype. The rearrangement uses TRBV20-1 and TRBJ1-2; possibly TRBD1 for D (5 bases). Deletions cut 0 bases from V and 2 bases from J, with 13 bases between. CDR3 length: 15 amino acids. Germline CDR1 is DFQATT and CDR2 is SNEGSKA (reference sequence). Here the CDR3 reads CSARDRRTPNYGYTF. For the CDR3, the DNA is TGCAGTGCTAGAGATCGTAGGACACCCAACTATGGCTACACCTTC.

This clonotype occurred many times. The chain uses TRBV12-3 or TRBV12-4 and TRBJ2-4; D not certain. The CDR3 has 16 amino acids. Trimming cost V 5 bases and J 0 bases, with 14 bases left between them. The CDR3 here is CASSPLYRLAKNIQYF. CDR3 DNA: TGTGCCAGCAGTCCTCTATACCGACTAGCCAAAAACATTCAGTACTTC.

There are many counts of this clonotype. The chain recombines TRBV5-1 with TRBJ1-3; 12 positions match TRBD1. V shed 4 bases, J shed 7 bases, and the junction held 3 bases outside the gene matches. The germline V gene encodes CDR1 SGHRS and CDR2 YFSETQ. This CDR3 spans 14 amino acids. CDR3 sequence (DNA): TGCGCCAGCAGCCACGGGACAGGGGGCAACACCATATATTTT. Translated, it gives CASSHGTGGNTIYF.

The CDR3 sequence is CATSRPPPVTGYNSPLHF. CDR3 coding DNA: TGTGCCACCAGCCGACCCCCCCCCGTAACAGGGTATAATTCACCCCTCCACTTT. The V and J genes are TRBV15 and TRBJ1-6, with D possibly TRBD1 on 6 matching bases. Per germline, CDR1 LNHNV and CDR2 YYDKDF (reference sequence). V was clipped by 5 bases and J by 4 bases, with 21 bases between them. The CDR3 has 18 amino acids.

This clonotype was recorded only once. The chain uses TRBV6-2 or TRBV6-3 and TRBJ1-1; tentative D call: TRBD1 (5 bases). Trimming removed 6 bases from V and 5 bases from J, with 28 bases in between. This CDR3 has 18 residues. CDR1 MNHEY and CDR2 SVGEGT come from the germline V gene. The chain's CDR3 is CASSVRQGPATRETEAFF. CDR3 in DNA: TGTGCCAGCAGCGTAAGGCAGGGCCCTGCAACCCGGGAAACTGAAGCTTTCTTT.

The chain employs TRBV6-5 and TRBJ2-5; no firm D call. There are 13 residues in the CDR3. Trimming removed 4 bases at V and 5 bases at J, with 11 bases between. Germline CDR1 reads MNHEY; CDR2 reads SVGAGI. The CDR3 DNA is TGTGCCAGCAGTTTAAGCACTCGGGAGACCCAGTACTTC. Protein sequence: CASSLSTRETQYF.

This clonotype was counted ten times or more. The chain links TRBV6-2 or TRBV6-3 to TRBJ1-1, with D perhaps matching TRBD1 (5 bases). CDR1 is MNHEY, CDR2 SVGEGT, per germline. V lost 1 base and J 0 bases, leaving 9 bases between the germline ends. The CDR3 is 15 amino acids. The CDR3 sequence: CASSYWGRLNTEAFF. The CDR3 coding sequence is TGTGCCAGCAGTTACTGGGGCCGATTGAACACTGAAGCTTTCTTT.

This clonotype was detected ten times or more. V is TRBV4-3 and J is TRBJ2-7; the D call may be TRBD1 or TRBD2 (5 bases each). The CDR3 has 14 residues. Per the germline V gene, CDR1 is LGHNA and CDR2 is YSLEER. The V and J ends lost 0 bases and 4 bases respectively, with 10 bases between them. CDR3 loop: CASSQDSWGYEQYF. CDR3 in DNA: TGCGCCAGCAGCCAAGATTCGTGGGGGTACGAGCAGTACTTC.

This clonotype appeared many times. V usage is TRBV27 and J usage is TRBJ1-6; no definite D call. The V end was cut by 9 bases, the J end by 8 bases, with 5 bases between. Germline V gene lookup returns CDR1 MNHEY and CDR2 SMNVEV (reference sequence). The length of the CDR3 is 10 residues. CDR3 protein: CARRDSPLHF. The CDR3 bases are TGTGCCAGACGTGATTCACCCCTCCACTTT.

This clonotype occurred many times. The chain combines TRBV12-3 or TRBV12-4 with TRBJ2-7; TRBD1 or TRBD2 may be the D gene (5 bases each). Trimming took 2 bases from V and 2 from J, leaving 13 bases between them. The CDR3 is 15 residues long. The CDR3 coding sequence is TGTGCCAGCAGTTTACTCGGGGCCGCGACCTACGAGCAGTACTTC. Its protein product is CASSLLGAATYEQYF.

There are many counts of this clonotype. The chain links TRBV6-2 or TRBV6-3 to TRBJ2-5; D is unclear. The J call could be wrong; TRBJ2-1 is a better fit for the DNA end. Germline CDR1 is MNHEY and CDR2 is SVGEGT. This CDR3 is 15 amino acids long. The CDR3 region has the DNA TGTGCCAGCAGCCGAGGTTTATTGAAACGAGAGACCCAGTTCTTC. Translation: CASSRGLLKRETQFF.

In this sample, this clonotype turned up a few times. The gene calls are TRBV4-3 and TRBJ2-5; D might be TRBD1 (6 bases). Trimming removed 4 bases from V and 5 bases from J, with 20 bases in between. Looked up from germline, CDR1 is LGHNA and CDR2 is YSLEER. There are 16 residues in the CDR3. CDR3 in DNA: TGCGCCAGCAGCCCCATCAGGGGCACCGTACGGGAGACCCAGTACTTC. Its translation: CASSPIRGTVRETQYF.

There are many counts of this clonotype. V and J are TRBV5-1 and TRBJ2-2; D gene ambiguous. Germline loops: CDR1 SGHRS, CDR2 YFSETQ. The V gene lost 0 bases and the J gene lost 1 base, with 4 bases spanning the gap. This CDR3 is built from 14 residues. This CDR3 is CASSLALNTGELFF. The CDR3, as DNA: TGCGCCAGCAGCTTGGCCCTGAACACCGGGGAGCTGTTTTTT.

The chain combines TRBV19 with TRBJ1-2; 8 nucleotides line up with TRBD1. CDR1 and CDR2 (germline): LNHDA, SQIVND (reference sequence). V lost 1 base to trimming and J lost 8 bases; unmatched junction nucleotides: 3. CDR3 size: 13 residues. The CDR3 coding sequence is TGTGCCAGTAGTATAGGACAGGGGTACGGCTACACCTTC. Translating it yields CASSIGQGYGYTF.

This clonotype was seen at least ten times. The chain joins TRBV5-1 to TRBJ1-1; 8 positions agree with TRBD1. J lost 11 bases, V lost 1 base, and 13 bases had no gene match. This CDR3 comprises 15 residues. Germline CDR1 reads SGHRS; CDR2 reads YFSETQ. CDR3 sequence: CASSLTTGELVLAFF. CDR3 bases: TGCGCCAGCAGCTTGACGACAGGGGAGTTGGTTTTGGCTTTCTTT.

This clonotype was picked up many times. The rearrangement joins TRBV5-6 to TRBJ2-7, with D perhaps TRBD2 (7 bases). Germline CDR1 reads SGHDT; CDR2 reads YYEEEE. The CDR3 totals 15 residues. V lost 4 bases, J lost 6 bases, and 20 bases lay in between. CDR3 coding DNA: TGTGCCAGCAGCCCGGGGAGTGGACTAGGGGGCGAGCAGTACTTC. Translation: CASSPGSGLGGEQYF.

This clonotype was observed at least ten times. The J gene is TRBJ1-1, the V gene TRBV7-3, with TRBD1 as a possible D gene (6 bases). The V and J ends lost 5 bases and 8 bases respectively, with 15 bases between them. CDR1 and CDR2 (germline): SGHTA, FQGTGA. The CDR3 contains 13 residues. CDR3 nucleotides: TGTGCCAGCAGCCCCGGTTCAGGGGAAGAAGCTTTCTTT. Protein: CASSPGSGEEAFF. Complete variable domain (other parts from reference TRBV7-3 and TRBJ1-1): GAGVSQTPSNKVTEKGKYVELRCDPISGHTALYWYRQSLGQGPEFLIYFQGTGAADDSGLPNDRFFAVRPEGSVSTLKIQRTERGDSAVYLCASSPGSGEEAFFGQGTRLTVV.

The chain links TRBV11-2 to TRBJ2-7, with TRBD2 matching 13 bases. The CDR3 extends over 16 amino acids. Germline values: CDR1 SGHAT, CDR2 FQNNGV. Trimming took 0 bases from V and 3 from J; bases not matched to a gene: 2. The CDR3: CASSLEGTSGIYEQYF. As DNA, the CDR3 is TGTGCCAGCAGCTTAGAAGGGACTAGCGGGATCTACGAGCAGTACTTC. The variable domain in full, completed from reference TRBV11-2 and TRBJ2-7, reads EAGVAQSPRYKIIEKRQSVAFWCNPISGHATLYWYQQILGQGPKLLIQFQNNGVVDDSQLPKDRFSAERLKGVDSTLKIQPAKLEDSAVYLCASSLEGTSGIYEQYFGPGTRLTVT.

The chain combines TRBV7-2 with TRBJ1-2; 8 bases are shared with TRBD1. This CDR3 spans 13 amino acids. The V segment lost 3 bases and the J segment 8 bases; nucleotides outside the gene matches: 5. In germline, CDR1 is SGHTA, CDR2 FQGNSA. CDR3 nucleotide sequence: TGTGCCAGCAGCTTGCAGGGGGCGCAAGGCTACACCTTC. Translation gives CASSLQGAQGYTF.

The chain employs TRBV11-2 and TRBJ1-2, with D tentatively TRBD1 (6 bases). Between the trimmed V and J ends, which lost 3 bases and 5 bases, there was a span of 19 bases. From germline, CDR1 is SGHAT and CDR2 FQNNGV. This CDR3 spans 16 amino acids. In nucleotides, the CDR3 is TGTGCCAGCAGCTTTCCTTTACAGGGCTATCCTTATGGCTACACCTTC. Its protein product is CASSFPLQGYPYGYTF. Complete variable domain (other parts from reference TRBV11-2 and TRBJ1-2): EAGVAQSPRYKIIEKRQSVAFWCNPISGHATLYWYQQILGQGPKLLIQFQNNGVVDDSQLPKDRFSAERLKGVDSTLKIQPAKLEDSAVYLCASSFPLQGYPYGYTFGSGTRLTVV.

This clonotype was seen a handful of times. The chain couples TRBV4-3 to TRBJ1-3, with D hard to call. Trimming took off 2 bases at V and 0 bases at J, with 17 bases between the two ends. Germline assignment: CDR1 LGHNA and CDR2 YSLEER. The CDR3 is made up of 18 amino acids. The CDR3: CASSQTHQWGSSGNTIYF. The CDR3 DNA sequence: TGCGCCAGCAGCCAAACCCACCAGTGGGGTAGCTCTGGAAACACCATATATTTT.

This clonotype was picked up many times. The V and J genes are TRBV28 and TRBJ2-2; perhaps TRBD2 as D (6 bases). Trimming removed 3 bases from V and 0 bases from J, with 14 bases in between. CDR1 and CDR2 from the germline V gene are MDHEN and SYDVKM. This CDR3 has 17 amino acids. CDR3 sequence reads: CASSFGGGGTNTGELFF. CDR3 bases: TGTGCCAGCAGTTTCGGGGGTGGGGGTACGAACACCGGGGAGCTGTTTTTT.

This clonotype turned up a few times. V and J are TRBV7-3 and TRBJ2-2, with D possibly TRBD1 on 5 matching bases. The CDR3 covers 13 residues. Trimming took 3 bases from V and 5 from J, leaving 7 bases between them. Germline CDR1 SGHTA, CDR2 FQGTGA. This CDR3 is CASSFQGTGELFF. In DNA form, the CDR3 reads TGTGCCAGCAGCTTTCAGGGTACCGGGGAGCTGTTTTTT.